This T cell receptor beta chain was sequenced for a study of identical twins. Template switching created a universal primer site, and the cDNA included unique molecular identifiers. MiXCR, applied by TCRdb to the 5' RACE reads, yields one record per CDR3 protein. The data contain roughly 1.6 million distinct CDR3 sequences, under 35% of them singletons. The V gene lost 0 bases and the J gene lost 3 bases, with 12 bases spanning the gap. Germline CDR1 ENHRY, CDR2 SYGVKD. The CDR3 has 16 residues. This clonotype showed up just a few times. Antigen unknown. General study findings and limits: In beta out-of-frame sequences, the excess sharing between twins was weaker. Memory repertoires showed no such pattern, whereas abundant cord blood beta clonotypes carried fewer insertions. Excess low generation probability was seen in twin-shared out-of-frame alpha sequences.

The chain carries TRBV10-3 and TRBJ2-4, with a tentative D call TRBD2 (6 bases). Material: cord blood. This receptor was taken from a newborn girl in good health. CDR3 protein: CAISESTRGGKNIQYF. CDR3 nucleotide sequence: TGTGCCATCAGTGAGTCGACTAGGGGAGGCAAAAACATTCAGTACTTC.